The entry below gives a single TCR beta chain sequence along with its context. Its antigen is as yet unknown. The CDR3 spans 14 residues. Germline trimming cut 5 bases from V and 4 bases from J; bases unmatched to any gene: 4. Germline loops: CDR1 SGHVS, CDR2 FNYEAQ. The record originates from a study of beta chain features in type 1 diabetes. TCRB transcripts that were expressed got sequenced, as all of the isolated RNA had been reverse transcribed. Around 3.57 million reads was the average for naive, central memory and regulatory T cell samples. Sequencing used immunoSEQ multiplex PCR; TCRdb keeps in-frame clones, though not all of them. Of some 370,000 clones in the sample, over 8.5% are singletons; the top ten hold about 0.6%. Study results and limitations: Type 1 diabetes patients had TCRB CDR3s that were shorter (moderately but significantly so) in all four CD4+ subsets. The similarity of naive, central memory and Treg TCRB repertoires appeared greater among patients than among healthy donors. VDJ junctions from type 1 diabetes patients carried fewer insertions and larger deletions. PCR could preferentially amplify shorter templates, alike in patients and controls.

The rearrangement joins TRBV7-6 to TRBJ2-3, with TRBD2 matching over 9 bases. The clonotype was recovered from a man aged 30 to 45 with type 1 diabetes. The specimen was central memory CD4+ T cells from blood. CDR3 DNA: TGTGCCAGCAGCCCTCGACTAGCGGCAGATACGCAGTATTTT. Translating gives CASSPRLAADTQYF.